This T cell receptor (beta chain) was retrieved from a study of blood T cells in healthy people across ages (dated by TCRdb to 2014 to 2015). Background for the entire study: In model experiments, template switching captured roughly one uniquely barcoded TCR beta cDNA molecule for every two T cells. The study measured age-related changes in TCR beta repertoire diversity using deep sequencing normalized with unique cDNA molecular identifiers. The donors were divided into four age groups: young (average around 15 years), middle-aged (around 37), aged (approximately 64) and long-lived (roughly 82). Donors of different ages were randomly distributed across sequencing lanes to avoid experimental bias. For two donors (one aged 18 to 29 and one aged 80 or older), the study analyzed two additional independent replicas of 1 million unique cDNA reads from the same blood draw.

The donors were 40 or so Caucasian individuals from Russia, aged roughly 6 to 90 years, who were systemically healthy. Each donor gave ten milliliters of peripheral blood, drawn into EDTA-treated Vacutainer tubes. Ficoll-Paque density-gradient centrifugation was used to isolate PBMCs, with at least 7 million per sample. Total RNA, at least 5.5 micrograms per sample, was extracted from PBMCs with Trizol reagent. Naive CD45RAhigh/CD27high T cell percentages were measured by flow cytometry on a PBMC aliquot from every donor. Points the paper makes about the study in general: The CMV infection status of donors was not known, potentially confounding age-related changes in expanded clonotypes. A strong correlation was found between observed TCR beta diversity and the percentage of naive T cells measured by flow cytometry. Observed TCR beta diversity per million T cells fell roughly linearly with age, and a significant reduction was already apparent by age around 40. Because profiling used bulk unsorted PBMCs, naive and antigen-experienced compartments could not be compared conclusively. The long-lived group showed more naive CD4+ T cells, fewer expanded clones and increased TCR diversity than the aged group, suggesting age selection. Estimates of total diversity from one million sequenced T cells were regarded as lower bounds and underestimates.

For CDR1 and CDR2, the germline V gene lists MRHNA and SNTAGT. There are 13 amino acids in the CDR3, from cysteine to phenylalanine inclusive. The DNA shown is the 39-base CDR3, in frame from base 1. The germline V end is reduced by 3 bases and the J end by 10 bases; junction bases left unmatched: 5. This clonotype was found a few times. The antigen this receptor binds is unknown. No clone much larger than this one lies a single base away; base qualities are absent. The method was 5' RACE. Instrument on record: Illumina HiSeq 2500. A second about 7 to 12 cycle PCR used a sample-barcoded 5' primer and a J-beta primer mix. A unique molecular identifier was introduced onto each TCR beta cDNA molecule by a template-switch 5' adaptor carrying 12 random nucleotides. Each sample yielded at least 2.5 million CDR3-containing paired-end reads. The Mint cDNA synthesis kit, primed by a TRBC-specific oligonucleotide, was used to synthesize first-strand cDNA from all RNA. After uracil-DNA glycosylase treatment, a first 18-cycle PCR used universal primers M1SS and BC2_uni_R on all cDNA. Per the source publication's procedure: Each sample was normalized by randomly selecting 1 million high-quality reads, each carrying a distinct molecular identifier. Reads with shared molecular identifiers were discarded instead of being binned into consensus sequences. MiTCR, run with a Q25 quality threshold and the strictest error-elimination algorithm, handled CDR3 identification, clonotype clustering and error correction. A nonparametric unseen species model with Euler transformation was used to estimate a lower bound on total TCR beta diversity. TCRdb handled the public reads itself, with Q25 trimming in fastp and clone calling in MiXCR, and kept productive beta chains. One record per CDR3 amino acid sequence lists the most common genes and DNA. Clone size and V and J calls follow TCRdb, not the original study. The sample records 600,000 or so distinct CDR3 sequences, around 20% of which are singletons. The top ten clones comprise roughly 3.6% of the sample.

This sequence originates from an older man in good health. The V and J segments used are TRBV6-4 and TRBJ2-1, with 8 middle bases fitting TRBD2. Sequencing used blood. The DNA sequence reads TGTGCCAGCAGTGAGCGGGAGGATGGCGAGCAGTTCTTC. This codes for CASSEREDGEQFF.